This T cell receptor beta chain was recovered during a study of beta chain features in type 1 diabetes. Trimming took off 5 bases at V and 6 bases at J, with 17 bases between the two ends. The germline V gene encodes CDR1 SGHTA and CDR2 FQGNSA. CDR3 size: 15 residues. Whole-study findings and limits: In every one of the four CD4+ subsets, TCRB CDR3s were moderately but significantly shorter in Type 1 diabetes patients. Still unanswered here is whether HLA type influences TCRB rearrangement. Across patients, naive, central memory and Treg TCRB repertoires exhibited apparently greater similarity than was observed across healthy donors.

Regarding this clone: Antigen unknown.

Since all of the isolated RNA was reverse transcribed, expressed TCRB transcripts were what got sequenced. Produced via immunoSEQ multiplex PCR; TCRdb's table is partial and in-frame only. The sample records approximately 250,000 clones, approximately 16% being singletons. The sample was naive CD4+ T cells from blood. The rearrangement joins TRBV7-2 to TRBJ2-1; a possible D gene is TRBD2 (7 bases). This clonotype originated in a man aged 25-45 years with type 1 diabetes. CDR3 residues: CASSPRGATSNEQFF. In DNA, the CDR3 is TGTGCCAGCAGCCCCCGGGGGGCAACATCCAATGAGCAGTTCTTC.